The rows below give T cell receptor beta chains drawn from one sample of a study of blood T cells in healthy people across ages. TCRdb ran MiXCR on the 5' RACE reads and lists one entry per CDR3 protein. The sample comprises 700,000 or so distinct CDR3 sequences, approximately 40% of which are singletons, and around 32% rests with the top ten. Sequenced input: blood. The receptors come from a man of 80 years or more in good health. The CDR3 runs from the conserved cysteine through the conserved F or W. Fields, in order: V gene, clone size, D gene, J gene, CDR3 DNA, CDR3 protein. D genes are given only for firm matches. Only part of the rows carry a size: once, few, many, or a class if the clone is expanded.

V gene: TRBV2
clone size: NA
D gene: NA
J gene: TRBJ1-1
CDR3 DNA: TGTGCCACCGCTTGGGTAATGAACACTGAAGCTTTCTTT
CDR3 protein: CATAWVMNTEAFF

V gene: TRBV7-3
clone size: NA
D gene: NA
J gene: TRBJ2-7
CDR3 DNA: TGTGCCAGCAGCCCCAGGGGCTCCTACAATGAGCAGTACTTC
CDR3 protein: CASSPRGSYNEQYF

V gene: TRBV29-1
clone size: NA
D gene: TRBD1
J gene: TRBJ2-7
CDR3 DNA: TGCAGCGTTGGCCAAAACAGGGGGCAAGCGTACGAGCAGTACTTC
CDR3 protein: CSVGQNRGQAYEQYF

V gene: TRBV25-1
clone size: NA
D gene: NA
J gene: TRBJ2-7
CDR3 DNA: TGTGCCAGCAGTGCTTCAGGGTCGCGCGAGCAGTACTTC
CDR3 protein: CASSASGSREQYF

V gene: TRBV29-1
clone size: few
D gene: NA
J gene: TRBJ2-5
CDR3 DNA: TGCAGCGTTGTAGTACCAGCGGCCCATGAGCAGTACTTC
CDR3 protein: CSVVVPAAHEQYF

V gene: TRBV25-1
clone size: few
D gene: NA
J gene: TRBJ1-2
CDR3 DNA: TGTGCCAGCAGTGGTCACGGGCCCTTCAATAGCTACACCTTC
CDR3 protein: CASSGHGPFNSYTF

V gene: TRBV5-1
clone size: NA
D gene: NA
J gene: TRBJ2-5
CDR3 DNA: TGCGCCAGCAGCTTGGTGACTAGTTTTGAGACCCAGTACTTC
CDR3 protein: CASSLVTSFETQYF

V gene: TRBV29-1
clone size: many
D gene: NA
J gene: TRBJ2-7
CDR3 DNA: TGCAGCGTTGGCCCCACCGGCAGGAGCCCCTACGAGCAGTACTTC
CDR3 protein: CSVGPTGRSPYEQYF

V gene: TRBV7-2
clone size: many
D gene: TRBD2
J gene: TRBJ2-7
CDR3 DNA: TGTGCCAGCAGCGCTCGGCGGGAGAGCTACGAGCAGTACTTC
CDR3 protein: CASSARRESYEQYF

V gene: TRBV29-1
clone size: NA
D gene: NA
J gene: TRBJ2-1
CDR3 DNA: TGCAGCGGGATGCGGGGAACGGTTCTGGGCAATGAGCAGTTCTTC
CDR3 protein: CSGMRGTVLGNEQFF

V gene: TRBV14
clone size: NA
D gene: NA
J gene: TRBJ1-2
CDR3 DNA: TGTGCCAGCAGCCAAGGGGCTCCCCCGCGGGGCTACACCTTC
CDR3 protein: CASSQGAPPRGYTF

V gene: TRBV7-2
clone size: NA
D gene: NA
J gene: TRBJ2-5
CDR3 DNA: TGTGCCAGCGGCAAATTCCAAGAGACCCAGTACTTC
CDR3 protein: CASGKFQETQYF

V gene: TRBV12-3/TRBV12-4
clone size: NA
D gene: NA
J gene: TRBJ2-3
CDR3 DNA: TGTGCCAGCAGTGCCCGGACAGCAAACACAGATACGCAGTATTTT
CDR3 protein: CASSARTANTDTQYF

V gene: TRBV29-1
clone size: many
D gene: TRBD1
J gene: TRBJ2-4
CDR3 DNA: TGCAGCGGGGGACAGTCGGGAAACATTCAGTACTTC
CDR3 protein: CSGGQSGNIQYF

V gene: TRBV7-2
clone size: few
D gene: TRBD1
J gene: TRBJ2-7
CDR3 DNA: TGTGCCAGCAGATCTGACAGGGTCCCCTCCTACGAGCAGTACTTC
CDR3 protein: CASRSDRVPSYEQYF

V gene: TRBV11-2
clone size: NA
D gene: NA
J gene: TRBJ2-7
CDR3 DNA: TGTGCCAGCAGCCCCCGTTACAGGAGCTCCTACAGTGAGCAGTACTTC
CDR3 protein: CASSPRYRSSYSEQYF

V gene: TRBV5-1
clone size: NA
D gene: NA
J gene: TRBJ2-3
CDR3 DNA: TGCGCCAGCAGCGATTCTGTGACAGATACGCAGTATTTT
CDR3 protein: CASSDSVTDTQYF

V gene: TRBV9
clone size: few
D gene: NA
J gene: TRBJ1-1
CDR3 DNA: TGTGCCAGCAGCGCCCGTGGGAACAGGAACACTGAAGCTTTCTTT
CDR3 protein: CASSARGNRNTEAFF

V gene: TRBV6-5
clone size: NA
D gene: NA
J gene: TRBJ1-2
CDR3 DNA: TGTGCCAGCAGTTACTCCCTTACGAAGGATGGCTACACCTTC
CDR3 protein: CASSYSLTKDGYTF

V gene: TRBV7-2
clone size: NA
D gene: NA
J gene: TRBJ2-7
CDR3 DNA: TGTGCCAGCAGCTTAGAGGTGGGTCCAGTATACGAGCAGTACTTC
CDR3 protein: CASSLEVGPVYEQYF

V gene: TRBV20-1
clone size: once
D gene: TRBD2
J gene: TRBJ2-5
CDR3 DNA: TGCAGTGCTAGTTTGAGCGGGGGCGCGGTAGAGACCCAGTACTTC
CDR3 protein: CSASLSGGAVETQYF

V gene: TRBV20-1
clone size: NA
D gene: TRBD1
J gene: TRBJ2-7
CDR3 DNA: TGCAGTGCGGCAGGACAGGGCCCATTGTACGAGCAGTACTTC
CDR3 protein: CSAAGQGPLYEQYF

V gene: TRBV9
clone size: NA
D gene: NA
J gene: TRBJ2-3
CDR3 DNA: TGTGCCAGCAGCGCCCTGTCGGCATTACCCACAGATACGCAGTATTTT
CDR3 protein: CASSALSALPTDTQYF

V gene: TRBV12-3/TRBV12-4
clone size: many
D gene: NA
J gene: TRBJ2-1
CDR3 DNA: TGTGCCAGCAGTTTTGGGGATGAGCAGTTCTTC
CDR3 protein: CASSFGDEQFF

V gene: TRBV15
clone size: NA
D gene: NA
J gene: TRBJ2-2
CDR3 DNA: TGTGCCACCAGCACCCTTTTTGCGGTGAACACCGGGGAGCTGTTTTTT
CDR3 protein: CATSTLFAVNTGELFF

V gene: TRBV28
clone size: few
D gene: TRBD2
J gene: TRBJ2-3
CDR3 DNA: TGTGCCAGCAGGCGACTAGCGGGAGTCTCAGATACGCAGTATTTT
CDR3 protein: CASRRLAGVSDTQYF

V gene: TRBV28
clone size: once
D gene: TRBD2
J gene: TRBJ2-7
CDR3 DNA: TGTGCCAGCAGTTCCGGGACTAGCGGGACAAATTTCGAGCAGTACTTC
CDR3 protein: CASSSGTSGTNFEQYF

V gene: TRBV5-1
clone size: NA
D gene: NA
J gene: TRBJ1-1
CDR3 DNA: TGCGCCAGCAGGACGGGATTAGTGAACACTGAAGCTTTCTTT
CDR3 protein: CASRTGLVNTEAFF

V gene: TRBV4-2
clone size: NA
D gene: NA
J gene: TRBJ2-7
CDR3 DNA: TGTGCCAGCAGCCAAGGAAAGTACGAGCAGTACTTC
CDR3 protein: CASSQGKYEQYF

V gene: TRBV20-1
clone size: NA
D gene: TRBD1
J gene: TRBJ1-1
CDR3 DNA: TGCAGTGATGACAGGGAGAACACTGAAGCTTTCTTT
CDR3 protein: CSDDRENTEAFF

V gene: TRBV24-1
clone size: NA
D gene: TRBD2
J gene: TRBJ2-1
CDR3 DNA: TGTGCCACCAGTGATGTTGGGACTAGCGGGAGGTCCTCCTACAATGAGCAGTTCTTC
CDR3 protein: CATSDVGTSGRSSYNEQFF

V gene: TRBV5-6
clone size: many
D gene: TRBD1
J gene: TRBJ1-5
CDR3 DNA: TGTGCCAGCAGCTTCTTCCTACAGGGGGTTGGGCAGCCCCAGCATTTT
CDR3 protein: CASSFFLQGVGQPQHF

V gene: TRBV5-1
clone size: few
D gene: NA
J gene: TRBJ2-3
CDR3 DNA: TGCGCCAGCAGCGTGGCTGACCCCACAGATACGCAGTATTTT
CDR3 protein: CASSVADPTDTQYF

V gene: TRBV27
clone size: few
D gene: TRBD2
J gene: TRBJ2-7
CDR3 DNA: TGTGCCAGCAGGCTGAGTCGTGGACTAGCTAGTGACGAGCAGTACTTC
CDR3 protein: CASRLSRGLASDEQYF

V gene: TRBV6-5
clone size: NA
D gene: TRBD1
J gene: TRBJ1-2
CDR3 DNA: TGTGCCAGCAGTGACAGGGGAAAGGATGGCTACACCTTC
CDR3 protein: CASSDRGKDGYTF

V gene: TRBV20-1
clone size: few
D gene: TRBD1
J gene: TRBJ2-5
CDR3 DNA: TGCAGTGCCCATGGGACAGGCCAAGAGACCCAGTACTTC
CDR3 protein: CSAHGTGQETQYF

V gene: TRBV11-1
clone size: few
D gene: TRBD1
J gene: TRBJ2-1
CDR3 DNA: TGTGCCAGCAGCTCCTTCACAGGGGTGGGGAGCTACAATGAGCAGTTCTTC
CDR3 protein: CASSSFTGVGSYNEQFF

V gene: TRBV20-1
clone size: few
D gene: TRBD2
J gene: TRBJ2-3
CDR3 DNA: TGCAGTGCTAGCGATAATAGCGGGGGGGCAATAGATACGCAGTATTTT
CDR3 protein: CSASDNSGGAIDTQYF

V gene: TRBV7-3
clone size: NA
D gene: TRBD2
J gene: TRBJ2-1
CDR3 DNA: TGTGTCAGCAGCTCAAGCGGGAGGGCCCCTTACAATGAGCAGTTCTTC
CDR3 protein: CVSSSSGRAPYNEQFF

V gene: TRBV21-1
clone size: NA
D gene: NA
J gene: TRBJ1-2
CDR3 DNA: TGTGCCAGCAGCAAGGCCCGGGACAGGGGTGCCTATGGCTACACCTTC
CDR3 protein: CASSKARDRGAYGYTF

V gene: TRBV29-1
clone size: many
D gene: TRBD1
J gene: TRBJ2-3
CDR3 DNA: TGCAGCGTTGAAGTCGGACAGGGGATTAGGTATACGCAGTATTTT
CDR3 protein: CSVEVGQGIRYTQYF

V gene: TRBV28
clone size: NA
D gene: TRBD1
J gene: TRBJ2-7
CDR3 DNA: TGTGCCAGCAGTTTTCTCCAAGGACAGGGTCTATCCTACAATGAGCAGTACTTC
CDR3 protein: CASSFLQGQGLSYNEQYF

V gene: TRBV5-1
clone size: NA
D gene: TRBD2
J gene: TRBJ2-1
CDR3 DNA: TGCGCCAGCAGCGTAGATACACCGGGACTAGCAAGCTATGAGCAGTTCTTC
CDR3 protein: CASSVDTPGLASYEQFF

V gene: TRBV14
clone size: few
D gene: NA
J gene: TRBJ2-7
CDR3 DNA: TGTGCCAGCAGCCAATTTCCATCGGGAGTGGGGACCTACGAGCAGTACTTC
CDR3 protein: CASSQFPSGVGTYEQYF

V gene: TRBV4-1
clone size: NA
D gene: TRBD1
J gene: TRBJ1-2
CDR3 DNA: TGCGCCAGCAGCCAAGTGGCAGGGGGCGGTTATGGCTACACCTTC
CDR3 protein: CASSQVAGGGYGYTF

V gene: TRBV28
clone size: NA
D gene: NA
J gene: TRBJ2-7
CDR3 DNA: TGTGCCAGCAGTTTACGGGGTTGGGGGAATTACGAGCAGTACTTC
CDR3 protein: CASSLRGWGNYEQYF

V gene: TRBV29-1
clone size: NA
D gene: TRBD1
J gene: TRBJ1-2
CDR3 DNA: TGCAGCGTCTCTAGACAGGGTGGTGGCTACACCTTC
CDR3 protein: CSVSRQGGGYTF

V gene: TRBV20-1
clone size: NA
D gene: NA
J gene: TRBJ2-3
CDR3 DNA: TGCAGTGCTAGGCCGACGGGACTCAAAAGCACAGATACGCAGTATTTT
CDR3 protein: CSARPTGLKSTDTQYF

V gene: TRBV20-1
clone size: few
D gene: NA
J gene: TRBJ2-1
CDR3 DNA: TGCAGTGCTACCCAGGGGGGGCTTTCAAATGAGCAGTTCTTC
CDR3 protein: CSATQGGLSNEQFF

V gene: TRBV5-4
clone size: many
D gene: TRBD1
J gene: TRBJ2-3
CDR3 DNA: TGTGCCAGCAACGGAGACAGGGGGCTTTCAGATACGCAGTATTTT
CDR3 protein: CASNGDRGLSDTQYF

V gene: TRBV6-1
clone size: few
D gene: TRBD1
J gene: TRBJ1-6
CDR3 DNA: TGTGCCAGCAGTCCCCGGGACAGCCTGTCTTCACCCCTCCACTTT
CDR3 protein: CASSPRDSLSSPLHF

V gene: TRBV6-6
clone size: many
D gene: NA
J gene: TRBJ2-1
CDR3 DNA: TGTGCCAGCAATCCGACAGGTTCCTACAATGAGCAGTTCTTC
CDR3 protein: CASNPTGSYNEQFF

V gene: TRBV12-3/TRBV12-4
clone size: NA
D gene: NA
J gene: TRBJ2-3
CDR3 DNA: TGTGCCAGCAGTGCCGGGATAGGGGATACGCAGTATTTT
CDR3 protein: CASSAGIGDTQYF

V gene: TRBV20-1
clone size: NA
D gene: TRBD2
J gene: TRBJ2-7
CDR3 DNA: TGCAGTGCCCTGGAGGTTAGCGGGGGGTTAAACGAGCAGTACTTC
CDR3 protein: CSALEVSGGLNEQYF

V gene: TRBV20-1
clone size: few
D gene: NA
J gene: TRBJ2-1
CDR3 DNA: TGCAGTGCTAGAAGACGGGATGAGCAGTTCTTC
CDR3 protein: CSARRRDEQFF

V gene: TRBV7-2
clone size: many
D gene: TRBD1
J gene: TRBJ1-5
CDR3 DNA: TGTGCCAGCAGCTCGGCACCTTACAGGGGTCGGGGCAATCAGCCCCAGCATTTT
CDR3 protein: CASSSAPYRGRGNQPQHF

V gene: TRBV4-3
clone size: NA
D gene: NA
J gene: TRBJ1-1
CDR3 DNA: TGCGCCAGCAGCCAAGAAACGTCAGGTGGATTAACGGGAACTGAAGCTTTCTTT
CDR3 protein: CASSQETSGGLTGTEAFF

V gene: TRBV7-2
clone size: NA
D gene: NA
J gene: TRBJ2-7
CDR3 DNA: TGTGCCAGCAGCTCCAGGACAGAAACCTACGAGCAGTACTTC
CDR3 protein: CASSSRTETYEQYF

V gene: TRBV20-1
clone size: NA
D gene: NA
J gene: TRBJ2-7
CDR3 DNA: TGCAGTGCCCCGCGGACTCTTGGAGGGAGCTACGAGCAGTACTTC
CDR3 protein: CSAPRTLGGSYEQYF